Each of the 11 T cell receptor beta chains below was sequenced from the same sample in a study of tumor-infiltrating lymphocytes in primary liver carcinoma. The source of the blood RNA was unsorted whole blood, and germline DNA was extracted as well. Total RNA amounting to 500 ng was the source from which TCR beta cDNA was made with a constant-region primer. Three rounds of nested multiplex PCR with slightly modified ARM-PCR produced TCR beta libraries. The first two PCR rounds, around 10 cycles each, used TRBV1-TRBV30 forward primers and a C-beta reverse primer. One entry per CDR3 protein results from TCRdb running MiXCR on the multiplex PCR reads. Of about 200,000 distinct CDR3 sequences in the sample, approximately 64% were seen once. Sequenced input: peripheral blood. These receptors originate from a woman aged 60 to 75 with primary liver carcinoma and hepatitis B virus infection.

This clonotype was recorded once. The conserved final phenylalanine or tryptophan is absent from the CDR3, which likely points to a read error. The chain is built from TRBV11-1 and TRBJ2-3, with 11 bases lining up with TRBD1. The CDR3 is made up of 15 amino acids. Germline-derived CDR1 and CDR2 are SGHAT and FQDESV (reference sequence). The CDR3 reads CANSWGQGDTDTQYL. The CDR3 coding sequence is TGTGCCAACAGCTGGGGACAGGGGGATACAGATACGCAGTATCTT.

This clonotype showed up just a few times. The chain employs TRBV5-1 and TRBJ2-1; D perhaps matches TRBD2 (6 bases). V shed 0 bases and J shed 9 bases, with 13 bases lying between them. Germline-derived CDR1 and CDR2 are SGHRS and YFSETQ. This CDR3 has 14 amino acids. CDR3 sequence (DNA): TGCGCCAGCAGCTTGGGCGGGACCATCGGTGAGCAGTTCTTC. It codes for CASSLGGTIGEQFF.

Comment on this clonotype: Sequence at one end of the junction differs from germline and may be a read error. The genes are TRBV13 and TRBJ1-1; D ambiguous. CDR1 and CDR2 from the germline V gene are PRHDT and FYEKMQ (reference sequence). The CDR3 contains 12 residues. CDR3 in DNA: TGTGCCAGCAGTCCTATTGGACCTGAAACTTTCTTT. The encoded protein is CASSPIGPETFF.

The chain is built from TRBV11-2 and TRBJ2-7, with D unclear. This CDR3 spans 12 amino acids. V lost 8 bases to trimming and J lost 5 bases, with 13 bases between them. CDR1 is SGHAT, CDR2 FQNNGV, per germline. DNA for the CDR3: TGTGCCAGCGGCGTAGGGAAAAACGAGCAGTACTTC. Amino acids: CASGVGKNEQYF. Using reference TRBV11-2 and TRBJ2-7 for the parts outside the CDR3, the full variable domain is EAGVAQSPRYKIIEKRQSVAFWCNPISGHATLYWYQQILGQGPKLLIQFQNNGVVDDSQLPKDRFSAERLKGVDSTLKIQPAKLEDSAVYLCASGVGKNEQYFGPGTRLTVT.

Note on this clonotype: Just one base apart from a much larger clone, this may be a read error. The V gene is TRBV12-3 or TRBV12-4, the J gene TRBJ2-7; 7 bases are a match to TRBD2. J gave up 7 bases and V 10 bases, and 10 bases lay outside the gene matches. The CDR3 is 12 residues long. The CDR3 spells CATKRDCREQYF. The CDR3, as DNA: TGTGCCACCAAGCGGGATTGCAGGGAGCAGTACTTC.

A remark on this clonotype: At one of its ends the junction is not consistent with the germline gene, which may arise from a read error. V gene TRBV7-9 combines with J gene TRBJ2-2; the D call may be TRBD1 or TRBD2 (5 bases each). Germline values: CDR1 SEHNR, CDR2 FQNEAQ (reference sequence). This CDR3 spans 16 amino acids. CDR3 sequence reads: CASSLVPQGWTGEMFF. In DNA, the CDR3 is TGTGCCAGCAGCTTAGTTCCTCAGGGTTGGACCGGGGAGATGTTTTTT.

This clonotype was counted at least ten times. This chain joins TRBV6-2 or TRBV6-3 and TRBJ1-1, with D maybe TRBD1 (5 bases). The CDR3 totals 14 residues. Per the germline V gene, CDR1 is MNHEY and CDR2 is SVGEGT. Trimming took 3 bases from V and 4 from J, leaving 12 bases between them. In DNA form, the CDR3 reads TGTGCCAGCAGTTATAGGGGCGGGGGCACTGAAGCTTTCTTT. It encodes CASSYRGGGTEAFF.

As regards this clonotype: Without the conserved terminal phenylalanine or tryptophan, this CDR3 likely stems from a read error. The DNA is omitted, as the CDR3 cannot be located on it reliably, and the CDR3 follows TCRdb's listing. The V and J genes are TRBV12-3 or TRBV12-4 and TRBJ2-7; the table's D call, TRBD1, was not checked against the DNA. The CDR3 totals 15 residues, both ends included. The CDR3 is CASSPRDRAVGRLYL.

The chain links TRBV11-1 to TRBJ2-7; tentatively, D is TRBD1 or TRBD2 (6 bases each). Trimming cost V 4 bases and J 5 bases, with 21 bases left between them. The germline V gene encodes CDR1 SGHAT and CDR2 FQDESV (reference sequence). The CDR3 has 16 amino acids. The CDR3 loop is CASSSWLDGGPDEQYF. The CDR3 region has the DNA TGTGCCAGCAGCTCGTGGCTGGACGGGGGCCCAGACGAGCAGTACTTC.

The chain is built from TRBV11-2 and TRBJ2-7; 10 bases match TRBD2. CDR3 length: 18 amino acids. Unmatched junction bases numbered 19, after V lost 8 bases and J lost 3 bases. Germline CDR1 is SGHAT and CDR2 is FQNNGV. CDR3 sequence (DNA): TGTGCCAGCGGCCTGATTAAGCGGGAGGGCCTTAGGATCTACGAGCAGTACTTC. This translates into CASGLIKREGLRIYEQYF.

This clonotype has just a few counts. The chain joins TRBV11-2 to TRBJ1-1; no firm D call. The CDR3 consists of 13 residues. The germline V and J ends were trimmed by 0 bases and 2 bases, with 4 bases remaining between them. The germline V gene has CDR1 SGHAT and CDR2 FQNNGV. CDR3 residues: CASSLDPNTEAFF. The CDR3 nucleotides are TGTGCCAGCAGCTTAGATCCTAACACTGAAGCTTTCTTT.